This passage covers 13 T cell receptor beta chains from one sample sequenced in a study of regulatory T cells in long-lasting Graves disease. Arm-PCR of CDR3 regions and iRepertoire HTBI primers were used to build TCR beta libraries. Each CDR3 protein is one row after TCRdb ran MiXCR on the multiplex PCR reads. Of a few hundred thousand distinct CDR3 sequences listed, 15% to 20% are singletons. The sample's time point: newly diagnosed GD, antithyroid drugs for less than 3 months. Construction of the TCR library relied on RNA isolated from PBMCs. These data also formed part of another study, on T cells in Graves' hyperthyroidism and ophthalmopathy.

The specimen comprised peripheral blood mononuclear cells (PBMCs), sampled at new diagnosis, from a patient treated with antithyroid drugs. The receptors come from a woman aged 18-29 years with Graves disease.

This clonotype appeared a few times. The rearrangement links TRBV29-1 to TRBJ2-7; 9 nucleotides line up with TRBD2. This CDR3 is built from 15 residues. Germline CDR1 SQVTM, CDR2 ANQGSEA. The V segment lost 4 bases and the J segment 5 bases; nucleotides outside the gene matches: 12. The CDR3 region has the DNA TGCAGCGTTGTAAAATCCGGGACTAGCTTGGACGAGCAGTACTTC. It is translated as CSVVKSGTSLDEQYF.

This chain's CDR3 is CASRLATSYNEQFF. In DNA, the CDR3 is TGTGCCAGCAGGTTGGCTACCTCCTACAATGAGCAGTTCTTC. The rearrangement links TRBV28 to TRBJ2-1; no definite D call. The length of the CDR3 is 14 residues. Germline values: CDR1 MDHEN, CDR2 SYDVKM. Trimming stripped 6 bases from V and 0 bases from J, with 9 bases between. Variable domain in full (rest from reference TRBV28 and TRBJ2-1): DVKVTQSSRYLVKRTGEKVFLECVQDMDHENMFWYRQDPGLGLRLIYFSYDVKMKEKGDIPEGYSVSREKKERFSLILESASTNQTSMYLCASRLATSYNEQFFGPGTRLTVL.

This clonotype was seen more than once but under ten times. The CDR3 DNA reads as TGTGCCAGCAGCCCCCTGATTGGCGGGGGCGGCTCTTCTGGAAACACCATATATTTT. This translates into CASSPLIGGGGSSGNTIYF. V usage is TRBV7-6 and J usage is TRBJ1-3, with D possibly TRBD1 on 6 matching bases. The CDR3 totals 19 residues. Germline V CDR1 and CDR2: SGHVS, FNYEAQ. The V end was cut by 5 bases, the J end by 1 base, with 24 bases between. The complete variable domain, with remaining parts taken from reference TRBV7-6 and TRBJ1-3, reads GAGVSQSPRYKVTKRGQDVALRCDPISGHVSLYWYRQALGQGPEFLTYFNYEAQQDKSGLPNDRFSAERPEGSISTLTIQRTEQRDSAMYRCASSPLIGGGGSSGNTIYFGEGSWLTVV.

The CDR3 protein is CSATGTASTEAFF. For the CDR3, the DNA is TGCAGCGCAACCGGGACAGCATCGACTGAAGCTTTCTTT. J is TRBJ1-1 and V is TRBV29-1; 7 positions agree with TRBD1. Germline values: CDR1 SQVTM, CDR2 ANQGSEA. The junction had 10 bases not matched to a gene; V was cut back by 7 bases and J by 5 bases. The CDR3 contains 13 residues. The variable domain in full, completed from reference TRBV29-1 and TRBJ1-1, reads SAVISQKPSRDICQRGTSLTIQCQVDSQVTMMFWYRQQPGQSLTLIATANQGSEATYESGFVIDKFPISRPNLTFSTLTVSNMSPEDSSIYLCSATGTASTEAFFGQGTRLTVV.

This clonotype was seen more than once but under ten times. J is TRBJ2-3 and V is TRBV7-2; 8 nucleotides agree with TRBD2. Germline lookup yields CDR1 SGHTA and CDR2 FQGNSA. J was trimmed by 0 bases and V by 2 bases; bases with no gene match: 10. The CDR3 runs 18 residues. The CDR3: CASSLSLVAGSSTDTQYF. The CDR3 DNA reads as TGTGCCAGCAGCTTATCCCTGGTAGCGGGATCTAGCACAGATACGCAGTATTTT.

This clonotype has just a few counts. A much more abundant neighbour one base away suggests this may be a read error. The J gene is TRBJ2-7, the V gene TRBV28; no firm D call. The V gene lost 3 bases and the J gene lost 1 base, with 10 bases spanning the gap. Germline assignment: CDR1 MDHEN and CDR2 SYDVKM. The CDR3 has 14 residues. The CDR3 nucleotides read TGTGCCAGCAGTTTCCTCTCGAAGTCCTACGAGCAGTACTTC. This gives the protein CASSFLSKSYEQYF.

This clonotype showed up just once. The chain links TRBV7-9 to TRBJ2-7; D possibly corresponds to TRBD1 (5 bases). This CDR3 comprises 13 residues. Trimming shortened V by 6 bases and J by 3 bases, and 12 bases separated the two germline ends. Germline CDR1 and CDR2: SEHNR and FQNEAQ (reference sequence). This CDR3 is CASSYGHLYEQYF. The CDR3 DNA reads TGTGCCAGCAGTTACGGACACCTCTACGAGCAGTACTTC.

This clonotype was counted only a few times. The chain combines TRBV10-3 with TRBJ1-1; no clear D. CDR3 length: 15 amino acids. V lost 8 bases to trimming and J lost 4 bases, with 20 bases between them. Germline CDR1 reads ENHRY; CDR2 reads SYGVKD. The CDR3 nucleotides are TGTGCCATCGCCGCGGTAGCCGGGCCGGGCACTGAAGCTTTCTTT. Protein product: CAIAAVAGPGTEAFF.

In this sample, this clonotype turned up a few times. The rearrangement uses TRBV15 and TRBJ1-2, with D maybe TRBD1 (6 bases). CDR1 is LNHNV and CDR2 is YYDKDF in the germline V gene (reference sequence). The CDR3 is 14 amino acids. V shed 0 bases and J shed 5 bases, with 10 bases lying between them. The CDR3 nucleotides are TGTGCCACCAGCAGAGACAGGGGCCTATATGGCTACACCTTC. This encodes CATSRDRGLYGYTF. Together with reference TRBV15 and TRBJ1-2, the CDR3 gives the full variable domain: DAMVIQNPRYQVTQFGKPVTLSCSQTLNHNVMYWYQQKSSQAPKLLFHYYDKDFNNEADTPDNFQSRRPNTSFCFLDIRSPGLGDTAMYLCATSRDRGLYGYTFGSGTRLTVV.

This chain joins TRBV19 and TRBJ2-3, with TRBD1 identical over 11 bases. Per germline, CDR1 LNHDA and CDR2 SQIVND (reference sequence). This CDR3 contains 13 residues. The ends lost 10 bases at V and 8 bases at J; junction bases unmatched: 8. The CDR3 nucleotides are TGTGCCACGACGGGACAGGGGGTTGTTACGCAGTATTTT. This codes for CATTGQGVVTQYF.

This clonotype was counted ten times or more. V and J are TRBV11-2 and TRBJ2-2, with D possibly being TRBD2 (5 bases). Between the trimmed V and J ends, which lost 5 bases and 1 base, there was a span of 11 bases. The CDR3 runs to 15 residues. Germline lookup yields CDR1 SGHAT and CDR2 FQNNGV. CDR3 amino acids: CASSQMAGNTGELFF. CDR3 DNA: TGTGCCAGCAGCCAGATGGCGGGGAACACCGGGGAGCTGTTTTTT.

The chain couples TRBV24-1 to TRBJ2-3; 8 bases map to TRBD2. Germline lookup yields CDR1 KGHDR and CDR2 SFDVKD. Trimming removed 3 bases from V and 0 bases from J; junction bases left unmatched: 7. CDR3 length: 17 residues. CDR3 region: CATSDRGGGMSTDTQYF. The DNA for the CDR3 is TGTGCCACCAGTGATCGGGGCGGGGGGATGAGCACAGATACGCAGTATTTT.

The sample holds many counts of this clonotype. The junction departs from the called germline gene at one end, perhaps through a read error. The CDR3 reads CASSSTNVPTGYF. The CDR3 DNA is TGTGCCAGCAGTTCCACCAACGTCCCGACCGGGTACTTC. The chain is built from TRBV28 and TRBJ2-3; D gene uncertain. Germline-derived CDR1 and CDR2 are MDHEN and SYDVKM. The CDR3 extends over 13 amino acids.